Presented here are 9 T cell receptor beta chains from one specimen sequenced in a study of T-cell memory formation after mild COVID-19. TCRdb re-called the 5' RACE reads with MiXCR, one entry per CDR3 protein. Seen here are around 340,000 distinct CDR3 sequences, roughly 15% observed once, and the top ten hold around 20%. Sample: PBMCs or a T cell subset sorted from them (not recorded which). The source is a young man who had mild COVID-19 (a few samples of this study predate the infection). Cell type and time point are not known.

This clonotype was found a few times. CDR3 sequence: CASSQDVGSGGLYEQYF. The CDR3, as DNA: TGTGCCAGCAGCCAAGATGTAGGTAGCGGAGGGCTCTACGAGCAGTACTTC. V gene TRBV4-2 combines with J gene TRBJ2-7, with D perhaps matching TRBD2 (6 bases). This CDR3 is built from 17 residues. CDR1 is LGHNA, CDR2 YNFKEQ, per germline. V lost 0 bases and J 3 bases, leaving 18 bases between the germline ends.

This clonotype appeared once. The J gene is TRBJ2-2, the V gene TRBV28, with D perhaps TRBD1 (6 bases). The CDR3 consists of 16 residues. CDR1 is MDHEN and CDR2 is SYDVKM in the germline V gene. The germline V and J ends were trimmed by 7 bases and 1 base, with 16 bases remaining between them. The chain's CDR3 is CASNHMSRGNTGELFF. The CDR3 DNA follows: TGTGCCAGCAATCATATGTCCAGGGGGAACACCGGGGAGCTGTTTTTT.

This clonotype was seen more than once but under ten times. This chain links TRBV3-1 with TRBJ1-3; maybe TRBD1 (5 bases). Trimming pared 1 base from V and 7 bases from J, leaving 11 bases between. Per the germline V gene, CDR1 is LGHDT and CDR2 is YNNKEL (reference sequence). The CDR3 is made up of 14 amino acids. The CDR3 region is CASSQVPGRNTIYF. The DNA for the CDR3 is TGTGCCAGCAGCCAAGTACCAGGGAGGAACACCATATATTTT.

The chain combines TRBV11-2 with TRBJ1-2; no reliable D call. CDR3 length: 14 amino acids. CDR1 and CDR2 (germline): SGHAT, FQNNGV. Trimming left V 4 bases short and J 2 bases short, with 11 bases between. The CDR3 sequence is CASSSTPDNYGYTF. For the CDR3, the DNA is TGTGCCAGCAGCTCCACTCCGGACAACTATGGCTACACCTTC.

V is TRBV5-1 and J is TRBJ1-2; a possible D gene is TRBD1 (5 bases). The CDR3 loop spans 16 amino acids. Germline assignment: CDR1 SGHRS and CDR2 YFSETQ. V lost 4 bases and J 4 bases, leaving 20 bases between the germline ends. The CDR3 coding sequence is TGCGCCAGCAGCCCCCGTAGCACGACAGTCATCTATGGCTACACCTTC. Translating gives CASSPRSTTVIYGYTF.

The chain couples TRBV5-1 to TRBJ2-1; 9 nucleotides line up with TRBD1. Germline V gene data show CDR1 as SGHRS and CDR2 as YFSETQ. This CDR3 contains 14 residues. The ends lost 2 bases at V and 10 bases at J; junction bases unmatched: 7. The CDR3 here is CASSLRTGAGEQFF. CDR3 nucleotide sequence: TGCGCCAGCAGCTTACGGACAGGGGCGGGGGAGCAGTTCTTC.

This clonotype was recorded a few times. As DNA, the CDR3 is TGTGCCAGCAGTTCCCCGGGGGACCGTGGGTACGAGCAGTACGTC. This gives the protein CASSSPGDRGYEQYV. The J gene is TRBJ2-7, the V gene TRBV28; maybe TRBD2 (6 bases). This CDR3 region has 15 residues. The V and J ends lost 4 bases and 4 bases respectively, with 17 bases between them. Per germline, CDR1 MDHEN and CDR2 SYDVKM.

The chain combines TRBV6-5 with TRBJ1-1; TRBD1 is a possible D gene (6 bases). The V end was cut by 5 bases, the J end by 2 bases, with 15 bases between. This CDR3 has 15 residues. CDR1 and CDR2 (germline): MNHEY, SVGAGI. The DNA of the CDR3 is TGTGCCAGCAGTGCCGCCAGGGGAAAAAACACTGAAGCTTTCTTT. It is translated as CASSAARGKNTEAFF.

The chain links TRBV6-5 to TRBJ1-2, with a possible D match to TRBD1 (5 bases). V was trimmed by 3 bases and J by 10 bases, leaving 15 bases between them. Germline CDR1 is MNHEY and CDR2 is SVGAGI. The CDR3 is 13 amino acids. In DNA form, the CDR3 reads TGTGCCAGCAGTTATAATGACAGAGGGTCCTACACCTTC. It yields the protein CASSYNDRGSYTF.